The clone carrying this TCR beta chain was seen just once. Its antigen is as yet unknown. Blood CD4+ CD25-low CD127-high conventional T cells supplied the genomic DNA template. Method: immunoSEQ multiplex PCR; TCRdb's copy keeps in-frame clones and lacks some. The sample includes roughly 32,000 clones, approximately 96% of them seen just once. This sample stems from a study of regulatory and conventional T cells in RAG deficiency. Study-level results: Compared with controls, unique Treg TCR beta sequences dropped approximately 100-fold in Omenn syndrome and CID/AS. Shannon entropy was markedly lower and Simpson indices higher in RAG-deficient patients than control T-cell subsets. Patient subsets had shorter CDR3s; Omenn Treg-Tconv overlap exceeded 90%.

Germline V gives CDR1 SGHRS, CDR2 YFSETQ. J lost 5 bases, V lost 2 bases, and 15 bases had no gene match. The CDR3 has 17 amino acids. These data were also filed under a second study, of regulatory T cells. From that study: Amplification used 52 TRBV primers and 13 TRBJ primers. Patient repertoires had restricted TRB V-J pairs and skewed V and J usage, most in Tregs.

The chain recombines TRBV5-1 with TRBJ2-5; 7 nucleotides line up with TRBD1. The sequence was obtained from a human donor in good health. The specimen was CD25- CD4+ T cells sorted from blood. CDR3 protein: CASSFSADRFFGETQYF. The CDR3 DNA is TGCGCCAGCAGCTTTTCGGCGGACAGGTTCTTTGGTGAGACCCAGTACTTC.